A selection of T cell receptor beta chains follows, all from one sample in a study of radiotherapy plus CTLA-4 blockade in lung cancer. Generated by immunoSEQ multiplex PCR, the TCRdb table keeps only in-frame clones and is missing some. The sample includes some 110,000 clones, more than 75% of them seen just once. Here the sequenced sample was peripheral blood, taken from a patient treated with radiotherapy plus ipilimumab. The receptors here all came from a human donor with non-small cell lung cancer that progressed on radiotherapy plus ipilimumab. Some clones in this sample may be carry-over from other donors' samples. CDR3s include the opening cysteine and the closing phenylalanine or tryptophan. Each record gives: J gene, clone size, D gene, V gene, CDR3 protein, CDR3 DNA. A D gene is named only where the DNA matches it firmly. The size entry is marked missing in some rows and otherwise reads once, few, many or a size class.

TRBJ2-7 few NA TRBV7-2 CASSSQSSDEQYF TGTGCCAGCAGCTCCCAAAGTTCGGACGAGCAGTACTTC
TRBJ1-1 few TRBD1 TRBV6-6 CAISGTGETTEAFF TGTGCCATCAGCGGGACAGGGGAGACCACTGAAGCTTTCTTT
TRBJ2-5 NA NA TRBV5-4 CASSLGGIGQETQYF TGTGCCAGCAGCTTGGGGGGCATAGGGCAAGAGACCCAGTACTTC
TRBJ2-3 NA TRBD2 TRBV7-2 CASSLSISGGAADTQYF TGTGCCAGCAGCTTATCGATTAGCGGGGGGGCGGCAGATACGCAGTATTTT
TRBJ2-5 NA NA TRBV6-1 CASTRTPAQETQYF TGTGCCAGCACTAGAACCCCCGCTCAAGAGACCCAGTACTTC
TRBJ2-3 NA TRBD2 TRBV6-5 CASSTTSGVPDTQYF TGTGCCAGCAGTACGACTAGCGGGGTTCCGGATACGCAGTATTTT
TRBJ1-5 NA TRBD1 TRBV5-1 CASSLDPPGQGNQPQHF TGCGCCAGCAGCTTGGACCCACCGGGACAGGGGAATCAGCCCCAGCATTTT
TRBJ1-1 NA TRBD1 TRBV6-1 CASRLSGGYDTEAFF TGTGCCAGCAGGTTGTCAGGGGGCTATGACACTGAAGCTTTCTTT
TRBJ2-3 NA TRBD2 TRBV7-9 CASSLRLAGGGDTQYF TGTGCCAGCAGCCTCAGGCTGGCGGGGGGCGGGGATACGCAGTATTTT
TRBJ1-5 once NA TRBV7-2 CASSQGEGQPQHF TGTGCCAGCAGCCAAGGCGAAGGTCAGCCCCAGCATTTT
TRBJ1-2 NA NA TRBV2 CASSEKGLRGYGYTF TGTGCCAGCAGTGAGAAAGGGTTGCGGGGTTATGGCTACACCTTC
TRBJ2-3 NA NA TRBV2 CASSENYADTQYF TGTGCCAGCAGTGAAAATTATGCAGATACGCAGTATTTT
TRBJ2-7 NA NA TRBV5-6 CASSKKTENTYEQYF TGTGCCAGCAGCAAAAAGACGGAGAACACCTACGAGCAGTACTTC
TRBJ2-5 few NA TRBV11-3 CASSLDAWTQETQYF TGTGCCAGCAGCTTAGATGCATGGACCCAAGAGACCCAGTACTTC
TRBJ1-1 NA NA TRBV5-4 CASSLLQSSEAFF TGTGCCAGCAGCTTGCTACAGTCCTCTGAAGCTTTCTTT
TRBJ2-5 NA TRBD1 TRBV5-4 CASSDGTAQETQYF TGTGCCAGCAGCGACGGGACAGCGCAAGAGACCCAGTACTTC
TRBJ2-3 NA NA TRBV5-4 CASSRGSRQSTDTQYF TGTGCCAGCAGTCGGGGTTCCAGGCAATCCACAGATACGCAGTATTTT